The 8 T cell receptor beta chains listed next were all sequenced from one sample in a study of vaccination and CD4 T cells after COVID-19. The Oncomine TCR Beta short-read assay sequenced DNA from cultured CD4+ T cells. TCRdb processed the PCR reads anew with MiXCR; each CDR3 protein has one entry. The sample gives about 8,500 distinct CDR3 sequences, approximately 20% of which show up once; less than 25% is in the top ten. The antigens these receptors bind are not known. Regarding treatment: roughly ten-day PBMC culture with coronavirus spike peptide pools or control peptides (ViraFEST assay). The sequencing here drew on CD4+ T cells from blood, cultured in vitro, taken after SARS-CoV-2 vaccination. The source is a human donor who had recovered from COVID-19.

This clonotype has only a few counts. CDR3 amino acids: CATSDGGNNSGNTIYF. CDR3 bases: TGTGCCACCAGTGATGGGGGCAACAACTCTGGAAACACCATATATTTT. This sequence joins TRBV24-1 and TRBJ1-3; a weak D match, TRBD1 (6 bases). V was cut by 3 bases and J by 0 bases, with 11 bases left in between. This CDR3 has 16 amino acids. From germline, CDR1 is KGHDR and CDR2 SFDVKD.

The V call is TRBV10-3, the J call TRBJ1-6, with no clear D. Trimming left V 4 bases short and J 9 bases short, with 13 bases between. The CDR3 covers 14 residues. The germline gives CDR1 ENHRY, CDR2 SYGVKD. The CDR3 region is CAISGVRDTSPLHF. CDR3 nucleotides: TGTGCCATCAGTGGTGTTCGAGATACTTCACCCCTCCACTTT.

The gene calls are TRBV20-1 and TRBJ2-7, with TRBD2 identical over 9 bases. CDR3 length: 14 residues. Germline trimming cut 6 bases from V and 4 bases from J; bases unmatched to any gene: 10. CDR1 is DFQATT, CDR2 SNEGSKA, per germline (reference sequence). The CDR3 is CSAPTAGGRYEQYF. The CDR3 region has the DNA TGCAGTGCCCCAACAGCGGGGGGCCGTTACGAGCAGTACTTC.

The chain is built from TRBV20-1 and TRBJ1-4, with 9 bases lining up with TRBD1. CDR1 is DFQATT, CDR2 SNEGSKA, per germline (reference sequence). V dropped 6 bases and J dropped 7; count of bases not matched to a gene: 12. CDR3 length equals 15 residues. The CDR3 DNA reads as TGCAGTGCCCCAACCACAGGGGGCGCCGGTGAAAAACTGTTTTTT. Its translation is CSAPTTGGAGEKLFF.

This clonotype has just a few counts. The chain has TRBV6-1 and TRBJ1-5, with D maybe TRBD1 (6 bases). Trimming took off 4 bases at V and 0 bases at J, with 19 bases between the two ends. Germline-derived CDR1 and CDR2 are MNHNS and SASEGT. This CDR3 has 18 amino acids. The CDR3 region is CASSAGDFSPYSNQPQHF. CDR3 nucleotide sequence: TGTGCCAGCAGTGCAGGGGACTTTAGCCCTTATAGCAATCAGCCCCAGCATTTT.

This clonotype came up a few times. CDR3 sequence (DNA): TGCAGCGTTGGGCGGGGGTCTGCCTACGAGCAGTACTTC. Translating it yields CSVGRGSAYEQYF. The chain uses TRBV29-1 and TRBJ2-7, with TRBD2 matching 7 bases. J lost 2 bases, V lost 4 bases, and 5 bases had no gene match. This CDR3 comprises 13 residues. CDR1 and CDR2 from the germline V gene are SQVTM and ANQGSEA.

This clonotype is deemed medium-sized (0.01 to 0.1%). The rearrangement joins TRBV28 to TRBJ1-2, with 8 bases identical to TRBD1. There are 15 residues in the CDR3. Germline values: CDR1 MDHEN, CDR2 SYDVKM. V shed 5 bases, J shed 4 bases, and the junction held 9 bases outside the gene matches. The CDR3, as DNA: TGTGCCAGCAGTCAGCCTCGGACAGGGACCTATGGCTACACCTTC. Protein: CASSQPRTGTYGYTF.

This chain joins TRBV5-1 and TRBJ2-7, with unresolved D. The CDR3 spans 12 residues. From germline, CDR1 is SGHRS and CDR2 YFSETQ. The germline V and J ends were trimmed by 3 bases and 2 bases, with 6 bases remaining between them. The CDR3 nucleotides read TGCGCCAGCAGCTCACAAGCCTACGAGCAGTACTTC. Translation gives CASSSQAYEQYF.